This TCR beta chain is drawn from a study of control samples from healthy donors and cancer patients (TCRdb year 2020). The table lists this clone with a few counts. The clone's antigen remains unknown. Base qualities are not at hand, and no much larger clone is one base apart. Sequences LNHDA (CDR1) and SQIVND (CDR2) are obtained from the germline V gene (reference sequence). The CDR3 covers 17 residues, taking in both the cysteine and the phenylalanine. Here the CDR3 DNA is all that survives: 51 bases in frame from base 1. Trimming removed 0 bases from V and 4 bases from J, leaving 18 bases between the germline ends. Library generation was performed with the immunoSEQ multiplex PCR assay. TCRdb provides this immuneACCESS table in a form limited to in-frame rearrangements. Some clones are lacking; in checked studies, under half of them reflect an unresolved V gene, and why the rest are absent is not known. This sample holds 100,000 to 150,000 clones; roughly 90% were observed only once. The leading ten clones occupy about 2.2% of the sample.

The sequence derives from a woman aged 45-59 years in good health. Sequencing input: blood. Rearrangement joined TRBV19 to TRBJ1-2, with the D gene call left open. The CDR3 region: CASSIDPGSSRIYGYTF. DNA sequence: TGTGCCAGTAGTATAGATCCCGGGAGCTCCCGTATCTATGGCTACACCTTC. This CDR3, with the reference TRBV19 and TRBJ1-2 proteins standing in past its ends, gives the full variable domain DGGITQSPKYLFRKEGQNVTLSCEQNLNHDAMYWYRQDPGQGLRLIYYSQIVNDFQKGDIAEGYSVSREKKESFPLTVTSAQKNPTAFYLCASSIDPGSSRIYGYTFGSGTRLTVV.